A single sample is the source of the 21 T cell receptor beta chains below, sequenced in a study of T-cell reconstitution after alpha-beta-depleted transplantation in children. Preparation of the TCRbeta library was carried out with unique molecular identifiers. TCRdb re-called the PCR reads with MiXCR, one entry per CDR3 protein. The sample lists around 490,000 distinct CDR3 sequences, about an eighth occurring once. Specimen: PBMCs, mostly from graft donor cells, collected 180 days after TCRalphabeta/CD19-depleted stem cell transplant. All receptors derive from a female patient aged 2 to 10 who had a stem cell transplant for aplastic anemia, so the T cells may come from the graft donor.

V gene TRBV6-2 or TRBV6-3 combines with J gene TRBJ2-7; D may be TRBD1 or TRBD2 (5 bases each). V shed 5 bases and J shed 2 bases, with 13 bases lying between them. This CDR3 is 14 amino acids long. Germline V gene data show CDR1 as MNHEY and CDR2 as SVGEGT. In DNA, the CDR3 is TGTGCCAGCAGTATCCGGGACGGACCCTACGAGCAGTACGTC. This translates into CASSIRDGPYEQYV.

This clonotype has just a few counts. The CDR3 DNA is TGTGCCACCAGCTTTTCAGTAAGCCAAGAGACCCAGTACTTC. Amino acids: CATSFSVSQETQYF. The chain carries TRBV15 and TRBJ2-5; D is ambiguous. Germline-derived CDR1 and CDR2 are LNHNV and YYDKDF (reference sequence). CDR3 length: 14 amino acids. Trimming left V 5 bases short and J 1 base short, with 11 bases between.

This clonotype was found a few times. The rearrangement uses TRBV4-3 and TRBJ2-1; TRBD2 agrees at 7 bases. CDR3 length: 17 amino acids. The germline V gene has CDR1 LGHNA and CDR2 YSLEER. Losses at the gene ends were 4 bases for V and 2 bases for J; bases not matched to a gene: 11. The CDR3 sequence: CASSRTVAGVTYNEQFF. The CDR3 region has the DNA TGCGCCAGCAGCCGAACTGTCGCGGGAGTCACCTACAATGAGCAGTTCTTC.

This clonotype was recorded a few times. This sequence joins TRBV11-2 and TRBJ2-1, with D possibly matching TRBD2 (5 bases). Germline V gene sequence: CDR1 SGHAT, CDR2 FQNNGV. The CDR3 has 15 amino acids. V was cut by 1 base and J by 2 bases, with 9 bases left in between. The CDR3 DNA follows: TGTGCCAGCAGCTTAGGACTAAACACCTACAATGAGCAGTTCTTC. Protein: CASSLGLNTYNEQFF.

There are a few counts of this clonotype. V is TRBV7-2 and J is TRBJ2-2, with no clear D. CDR1 SGHTA and CDR2 FQGNSA come from the germline V gene. CDR3 size: 15 residues. V lost 7 bases and J 3 bases, leaving 15 bases between the germline ends. The CDR3 region has the DNA TGTGCCAGCACCCCCCTGCCGCGGTACACCGGGGAGCTGTTTTTT. This gives the protein CASTPLPRYTGELFF.

DNA of the CDR3: TGTGCCAGCAGCTTTCAAAGCGGTCAAGAGACCCAGTACTTC. It codes for CASSFQSGQETQYF. V usage is TRBV7-9 and J usage is TRBJ2-5, with D perhaps matching TRBD2 (5 bases). V lost 3 bases and J 2 bases, leaving 10 bases between the germline ends. Per germline, CDR1 SEHNR and CDR2 FQNEAQ (reference sequence). This CDR3 region has 14 residues.

This clonotype was detected ten times or more. The chain couples TRBV7-9 to TRBJ1-5; 12 positions agree with TRBD1. Germline CDR1 reads SEHNR; CDR2 reads FQNEAQ (reference sequence). The CDR3 spans 16 residues. The V segment lost 5 bases and the J segment 2 bases; nucleotides outside the gene matches: 4. The CDR3 loop reads CASSLGQGAGNQPQHF. CDR3 in DNA: TGTGCCAGCAGCCTGGGACAGGGGGCTGGCAATCAGCCCCAGCATTTT.

V is TRBV28 and J is TRBJ2-7; 7 bases are a match to TRBD2. Germline V gene lookup returns CDR1 MDHEN and CDR2 SYDVKM. This CDR3 comprises 13 residues. V was pared by 1 base and J by 3 bases, with 0 bases of the junction left unmatched. The CDR3 sequence: CASSLLAGYEQYF. The CDR3 coding sequence is TGTGCCAGCAGTTTATTAGCGGGCTACGAGCAGTACTTC.

The rearrangement joins TRBV7-2 to TRBJ2-5, with 7 bases matching TRBD2. CDR3 size: 14 residues. The germline CDR1 and CDR2 sequences are SGHTA and FQGNSA. V shed 5 bases, J shed 5 bases, and the junction held 8 bases outside the gene matches. CDR3 sequence: CASSIRRGGETQYF. CDR3 nucleotides: TGTGCCAGCAGCATTAGACGGGGAGGGGAGACCCAGTACTTC. The full variable domain, with the rest looked up from reference TRBV7-2 and TRBJ2-5, is GAGVSQSPSNKVTEKGKDVELRCDPISGHTALYWYRQSLGQGLEFLIYFQGNSAPDKSGLPSDRFSAERTGGSVSTLTIQRTQQEDSAVYLCASSIRRGGETQYFGPGTRLLVL.

This clonotype was seen a few times. J is TRBJ2-3 and V is TRBV20-1, with D perhaps TRBD1 (6 bases). With 4 bases removed from V and 5 bases from J, the gap between germline ends came to 7 bases. The V gene's germline CDR1 is DFQATT and CDR2 SNEGSKA (reference sequence). This CDR3 is built from 11 residues. DNA of the CDR3: TGCAGTGCTACACAGGGAGATACGCAGTATTTT. As protein: CSATQGDTQYF.

A few counts support this clonotype. This chain joins TRBV7-2 and TRBJ2-5; possible D gene TRBD2, 6 bases. Trimming left V 5 bases short and J 1 base short, with 11 bases between. Germline-derived CDR1 and CDR2 are SGHTA and FQGNSA. This CDR3 is 14 amino acids long. The CDR3 region is CASSHSGIQETQYF. The CDR3, as DNA: TGTGCCAGCAGCCATAGCGGAATCCAAGAGACCCAGTACTTC.

V usage is TRBV21-1 and J usage is TRBJ1-1; TRBD1 was called by the table and not checked on the DNA. TRBV21-1 is a pseudogene. This CDR3 has 13 amino acids. The CDR3 region has the DNA TGTGCCAGCAGCAAAGCGCCGGGGGTTGAAGCTTTCTTT. This translates into CASSKAPGVEAFF.

In its sample, this clonotype was seen a few times. The rearrangement links TRBV20-1 to TRBJ2-7; no reliable D call. In germline, CDR1 is DFQATT, CDR2 SNEGSKA (reference sequence). The CDR3 length is 14 residues. With 0 bases removed from V and 6 bases from J, the gap between germline ends came to 15 bases. As DNA, the CDR3 is TGCAGTGCTAGAGAGGCCGGCCCCACGGGCGAGCAGTACGTC. It is translated as CSAREAGPTGEQYV.

This chain links TRBV6-2 or TRBV6-3 with TRBJ2-1; 7 positions match TRBD1. The CDR3 is 16 amino acids. The germline V gene encodes CDR1 MNHEY and CDR2 SVGEGT. V gave up 5 bases and J gave up 0 bases; unmatched junction bases: 7. The CDR3: CASSRQGYPSYNEQFF. In nucleotides, the CDR3 is TGTGCCAGCAGTCGACAGGGTTACCCCTCCTACAATGAGCAGTTCTTC.

The genes are TRBV20-1 and TRBJ2-7; D is undetermined. This CDR3 is 14 amino acids long. Germline V gene sequence: CDR1 DFQATT, CDR2 SNEGSKA (reference sequence). V lost 3 bases and J 7 bases, leaving 19 bases between the germline ends. CDR3 nucleotide sequence: TGCAGTGCTAGCCGGACCACCGGTCGGAAAGAGCAGTACTTC. Its translation: CSASRTTGRKEQYF.

This clonotype was picked up a small number of times. The chain uses TRBV3-1 and TRBJ1-5; perhaps TRBD1 as D (6 bases). This CDR3 comprises 15 residues. V was trimmed by 2 bases and J by 2 bases, leaving 10 bases between them. Per the germline V gene, CDR1 is LGHDT and CDR2 is YNNKEL (reference sequence). DNA of the CDR3: TGTGCCAGCAGCCAAACGACAGGTGGCAATCAGCCCCAGCATTTT. It encodes CASSQTTGGNQPQHF.

J is TRBJ2-7 and V is TRBV7-8; D is unclear. This CDR3 comprises 12 residues. Trimming removed 3 bases at V and 6 bases at J, with 9 bases between. Germline assignment: CDR1 SGHVS and CDR2 FQNEAQ. Here the CDR3 reads CASSFSSGEQYV. Here the CDR3 DNA reads TGTGCCAGCAGCTTTTCCTCGGGCGAGCAGTACGTC.

The V gene is TRBV20-1, the J gene TRBJ1-5; D is ambiguous. Trimming pared 5 bases from V and 8 bases from J, leaving 31 bases between. Germline-derived CDR1 and CDR2 are DFQATT and SNEGSKA (reference sequence). CDR3 size: 18 residues. CDR3 sequence: CSAAHFGQETMSGEPQHF. In nucleotides, the CDR3 is TGCAGTGCTGCTCATTTCGGTCAGGAGACGATGTCCGGGGAGCCCCAGCATTTT.

CDR3 nucleotide sequence: TGTGCCAGCAGTTTACTGAGCAGCGGGAGGGCCCATGAGCAGTTCTTC. As protein: CASSLLSSGRAHEQFF. The V call is TRBV28, the J call TRBJ2-1; 10 nucleotides align to TRBD2. The CDR3 consists of 16 residues. The junction had 9 bases not matched to a gene; V was cut back by 2 bases and J by 8 bases. Germline V lookup: CDR1 MDHEN, CDR2 SYDVKM.

The gene calls are TRBV5-5 and TRBJ2-2; 14 positions agree with TRBD2. V gave up 4 bases and J gave up 9 bases; unmatched junction bases: 2. The CDR3 loop spans 14 amino acids. Germline loops: CDR1 SGHKS, CDR2 YYEKEE (reference sequence). DNA of the CDR3: TGTGCCAGCAGCGGGACTAGCGGGAGATGGGAGCTGTTTTTT. Translating gives CASSGTSGRWELFF. Variable domain in full (rest from reference TRBV5-5 and TRBJ2-2): DAGVTQSPTHLIKTRGQQVTLRCSPISGHKSVSWYQQVLGQGPQFIFQYYEKEERGRGNFPDRFSARQFPNYSSELNVNALLLGDSALYLCASSGTSGRWELFFGEGSRLTVL.

This clonotype was detected many times. The chain carries TRBV6-5 and TRBJ2-3; D not certain. The V end was cut by 6 bases, the J end by 6 bases, with 22 bases between. Per the germline V gene, CDR1 is MNHEY and CDR2 is SVGAGI. There are 16 residues in the CDR3. Here the CDR3 reads CASSPREEIRMDTQYF. Written as DNA, the CDR3 is TGTGCCAGCAGCCCCCGCGAGGAGATAAGGATGGATACGCAGTATTTT.